This is a list of T cell receptor beta chains from one sample in a study of T-cell reconstitution after alpha-beta-depleted transplantation in children. In TCRdb, the PCR reads were re-called with MiXCR into one record per CDR3 protein. Of 95,000 to 150,000 distinct CDR3 sequences listed, roughly 23% are singletons. The sequences come from PBMCs, mostly from graft donor cells, collected 180 days after TCRalphabeta/CD19-depleted stem cell transplant. These receptors all come from a male patient between 2 and 10 years old who had a stem cell transplant for chronic granulomatous disease, so the T cells may come from the graft donor. Both conserved end residues are part of each CDR3. D genes are given only for firm matches. Clone sizes are given selectively: once, few, many, or a class where the clone is expanded.

V gene: TRBV12-3/TRBV12-4; J gene: TRBJ2-3; clone size: many; D gene: TRBD2; CDR3 DNA: TGTGCCAGCAGCCCTAGCGGGAGGGCAACAGATACGCAGTATTTT; CDR3 protein: CASSPSGRATDTQYF
V gene: TRBV10-1; J gene: TRBJ2-2; clone size: many; D gene: TRBD2; CDR3 DNA: TGCGCCAGCAGTGAGGAGGTAGCGGGAGGGCCTGGGGAGCTGTTTTTT; CDR3 protein: CASSEEVAGGPGELFF
V gene: TRBV20-1; J gene: TRBJ2-5; clone size: NA; D gene: NA; CDR3 DNA: TGCAGTGCTAGAGACCCCCTCGGCCAAGAGACCCAGTACTTC; CDR3 protein: CSARDPLGQETQYF
V gene: TRBV20-1; J gene: TRBJ2-5; clone size: many; D gene: NA; CDR3 DNA: TGCAGTGCTAGAACATCCCGAGAGACCCAGTACTTC; CDR3 protein: CSARTSRETQYF
V gene: TRBV28; J gene: TRBJ2-5; clone size: many; D gene: TRBD2; CDR3 DNA: TGTGCCAGCAGTTTATGGCTAGCGGAAGAGACCCAGTACTTC; CDR3 protein: CASSLWLAEETQYF
V gene: TRBV6-5; J gene: TRBJ2-7; clone size: many; D gene: NA; CDR3 DNA: TGTGCCAGCAGTTACCAGGGGCAGGAGACCTACGAGCAGTACTTC; CDR3 protein: CASSYQGQETYEQYF
V gene: TRBV27; J gene: TRBJ2-3; clone size: many; D gene: NA; CDR3 DNA: TGTGCCAGCAGCCCCGGGAATACGCAGTATTTT; CDR3 protein: CASSPGNTQYF
V gene: TRBV5-4; J gene: TRBJ2-3; clone size: NA; D gene: TRBD1; CDR3 DNA: TGTGCCAGCAGCAGGCCCGAGACAGGGATCACAGATACGCAGTATTTT; CDR3 protein: CASSRPETGITDTQYF
V gene: TRBV12-3/TRBV12-4; J gene: TRBJ1-5; clone size: few; D gene: NA; CDR3 DNA: TGTGCCAGCAGTACCTATAGTGAGCCCCAGCATTTT; CDR3 protein: CASSTYSEPQHF
V gene: TRBV27; J gene: TRBJ1-1; clone size: NA; D gene: TRBD1; CDR3 DNA: TGTGCCAGCAGTTTATTAACAGGGGGGTGGTCTGAAGCTTTCTTT; CDR3 protein: CASSLLTGGWSEAFF
V gene: TRBV20-1; J gene: TRBJ2-1; clone size: many; D gene: TRBD2; CDR3 DNA: TGCAGTGCTAGTCAAACTAGCGGGAGTTTTTATGAGCAGTTCTTC; CDR3 protein: CSASQTSGSFYEQFF
V gene: TRBV28; J gene: TRBJ1-1; clone size: many; D gene: NA; CDR3 DNA: TGTGCCAGCAGTTCTTTCCTTGGACCCGTGTCGTCTGAAGCTTTCTTT; CDR3 protein: CASSSFLGPVSSEAFF
V gene: TRBV12-3/TRBV12-4; J gene: TRBJ2-1; clone size: many; D gene: TRBD1; CDR3 DNA: TGTGCCAGCAGGTCGTCCGGGACAGGGCGCAATGAGCAGTTCTTC; CDR3 protein: CASRSSGTGRNEQFF
V gene: TRBV20-1; J gene: TRBJ2-3; clone size: NA; D gene: NA; CDR3 DNA: TGCAGTGCCAAAACCCGCACAGATACGCAGTATTTT; CDR3 protein: CSAKTRTDTQYF
V gene: TRBV29-1; J gene: TRBJ2-1; clone size: few; D gene: TRBD1; CDR3 DNA: TGCAGCGCCCGTCCCGGGACAGGGCTCGAGCAGTTCTTC; CDR3 protein: CSARPGTGLEQFF
V gene: TRBV15; J gene: TRBJ1-5; clone size: many; D gene: NA; CDR3 DNA: TGTGCCACCAGCAGAAGTGGACAAGGCAATCAGCCCCAGCATTTT; CDR3 protein: CATSRSGQGNQPQHF
V gene: TRBV12-3/TRBV12-4; J gene: TRBJ2-5; clone size: NA; D gene: TRBD2; CDR3 DNA: TGTGCCAGCAGTTTAGTAGCGGGACCAGGGGAGACCCAGTACTTC; CDR3 protein: CASSLVAGPGETQYF
V gene: TRBV24-1; J gene: TRBJ2-1; clone size: NA; D gene: NA; CDR3 DNA: TGTGCCACCAGTGAAGGCCAGTACAATGAGCAGTTCTTC; CDR3 protein: CATSEGQYNEQFF
V gene: TRBV12-3/TRBV12-4; J gene: TRBJ2-7; clone size: few; D gene: TRBD1; CDR3 DNA: TGTGCCAGCAGCCCGGGACAGGGAATTTGGTACGAGCAGTACTTC; CDR3 protein: CASSPGQGIWYEQYF
V gene: TRBV30; J gene: TRBJ2-1; clone size: many; D gene: NA; CDR3 DNA: TGTGCCTGGAGCATTAGAGGGAGCTCCTACAATGAGCAGTTCTTC; CDR3 protein: CAWSIRGSSYNEQFF
V gene: TRBV12-3/TRBV12-4; J gene: TRBJ2-2; clone size: NA; D gene: NA; CDR3 DNA: TGTGCCAGCAGTTTAGCCGGGAGCCTCCCAAAATTT; CDR3 protein: CASSLAGSLPKF
V gene: TRBV13; J gene: TRBJ2-3; clone size: many; D gene: TRBD2; CDR3 DNA: TGTGCCAGCAGCTCGACCCGGACTAGAATCACAGATACGCAGTATTTT; CDR3 protein: CASSSTRTRITDTQYF
V gene: TRBV19; J gene: TRBJ2-7; clone size: NA; D gene: TRBD2; CDR3 DNA: TGTGCCAGTAGTATCGCTGCTAGCGGGGGCCCCTACGAGCAGTACTTC; CDR3 protein: CASSIAASGGPYEQYF
V gene: TRBV12-3/TRBV12-4; J gene: TRBJ2-7; clone size: NA; D gene: NA; CDR3 DNA: TGTGCCAGCAGAAGGGAAGGCGGCATTTACGAGCAGTACTTC; CDR3 protein: CASRREGGIYEQYF
V gene: TRBV10-3; J gene: TRBJ1-1; clone size: few; D gene: NA; CDR3 DNA: TGTGCCAGCCAGAACACCCAGGGGATCACTGAAGCTTTCTTT; CDR3 protein: CASQNTQGITEAFF
V gene: TRBV21-1; J gene: TRBJ2-7; clone size: NA; D gene: NA; CDR3 DNA: TGTGCCAGCAGCAAAACTGGGACAAGAAGGTACGAGCAGTACTTC; CDR3 protein: CASSKTGTRRYEQYF
V gene: TRBV7-2; J gene: TRBJ2-7; clone size: many; D gene: NA; CDR3 DNA: TGTGCCAGCAGCTCTGGAATCGGGGGTGGGGGATCCTACGAGCAGTACTTC; CDR3 protein: CASSSGIGGGGSYEQYF
V gene: TRBV12-3/TRBV12-4; J gene: TRBJ2-3; clone size: NA; D gene: TRBD1; CDR3 DNA: TGTGCCAGTGAAACAGGGGGCTACACAGATACGCAGTATTTT; CDR3 protein: CASETGGYTDTQYF
V gene: TRBV11-2; J gene: TRBJ2-3; clone size: NA; D gene: TRBD2; CDR3 DNA: TGTGCCAGCAGACCCCCGGGACTAGCGGGGGGGCTGGTGTCAGATACGCAGTATTTT; CDR3 protein: CASRPPGLAGGLVSDTQYF
V gene: TRBV5-1; J gene: TRBJ2-7; clone size: many; D gene: TRBD2; CDR3 DNA: TGCGCCAGCAGCAGATATAGCGGGGTCTACGAGCAGTACTTC; CDR3 protein: CASSRYSGVYEQYF
V gene: TRBV7-2; J gene: TRBJ2-5; clone size: many; D gene: NA; CDR3 DNA: TGTGCCAGCAGCCCCCGGACACATAAAGAGACCCAGTACTTC; CDR3 protein: CASSPRTHKETQYF
V gene: TRBV20-1; J gene: TRBJ1-2; clone size: many; D gene: TRBD1; CDR3 DNA: TGCAGTGCTAGAAAGACAGGGGGGCGATATGGCTACACCTTC; CDR3 protein: CSARKTGGRYGYTF
V gene: TRBV4-1; J gene: TRBJ2-7; clone size: many; D gene: NA; CDR3 DNA: TGCGCCAGCAGCCCAAAGTCGGCCCTTTGGAGAGTAGTATGCCCATTATCCTACGAGCAGTACTTC; CDR3 protein: CASSPKSALWRVVCPLSYEQYF
V gene: TRBV7-9; J gene: TRBJ2-2; clone size: NA; D gene: TRBD1; CDR3 DNA: TGTGCCAGCAGTTGGACAGGGACGAACACCGGGGAGCTGTTTTTT; CDR3 protein: CASSWTGTNTGELFF
V gene: TRBV5-5; J gene: TRBJ1-6; clone size: many; D gene: TRBD1; CDR3 DNA: TGTGCCAGCAGCTCGACAGGGGGCGGGTATAATTCACCCCTCCACTTT; CDR3 protein: CASSSTGGGYNSPLHF